The clone carrying this TCR beta chain is a singleton in its sample. This entry comes from a study of brain T cells in children with intractable seizures. Clones were sequenced by immunoSEQ multiplex PCR, and TCRdb holds only the in-frame ones, with some missing. Among about 340,000 clones listed, over 90% were seen once. Germline loops: CDR1 MNHEY, CDR2 SVGAGI. V was clipped by 6 bases and J by 8 bases, with 13 bases between them. CDR3 length: 12 residues. Time point reported: blood from clinic visit 5 months post-surgery; TSC patient then seizure free. The sequenced cases were selected for having the highest brain T cell transcript signatures. Pre-surgery treatment included at least one anti-epileptic drug.

This specimen was peripheral blood, taken around 5 months after surgery. The chain couples TRBV6-5 to TRBJ1-2; D unclear. This receptor was identified in a boy in the first two years of life with tuberous sclerosis and intractable seizures. The CDR3 spells CASSRFRWGYTF. As DNA, the CDR3 is TGTGCCAGCAGCCGGTTCCGGTGGGGCTACACCTTC.